Below are 27 T cell receptor beta chains sequenced from a single sample in a study of blood T cell repertoires in COVID-19. The method was immunoSEQ multiplex PCR; TCRdb's version includes in-frame clones alone and lacks a portion of them. The data contain approximately 150,000 clones, more than 70% of them singletons. The specimen was peripheral blood. The origin of the receptors is a man between 60 and 75 years old with acute or convalescent COVID-19.

The V gene is TRBV6-5, the J gene TRBJ1-5; D is possibly TRBD1 (5 bases). Germline values: CDR1 MNHEY, CDR2 SVGAGI. Trimming removed 7 bases at V and 7 bases at J, with 17 bases between. The CDR3 has 14 amino acids. CDR3 sequence: CASIKGSGEQPQHF. The DNA of the CDR3 is TGTGCCAGCATCAAGGGGTCAGGAGAACAGCCCCAGCATTTT.

The chain links TRBV6-8 to TRBJ2-7; 7 positions agree with TRBD1. The V and J ends lost 6 bases and 6 bases, in that order; junction bases with no gene match: 14. Germline CDR1 is MNHGY and CDR2 is SAAAGT. The CDR3 length is 15 residues. The CDR3 loop is CASRPLQGVSGEQYF. CDR3 bases: TGTGCCAGCAGGCCCCTCCAGGGGGTATCGGGCGAGCAGTACTTC.

V is TRBV19 and J is TRBJ1-5, with D hard to call. Germline values: CDR1 LNHDA, CDR2 SQIVND (reference sequence). The CDR3 has 15 amino acids. Trimming left V 10 bases short and J 7 bases short, with 23 bases between. The CDR3 sequence is CATRRYGSGGQPQHF. The CDR3 bases are TGTGCCACCCGTCGTTATGGATCAGGAGGGCAGCCCCAGCATTTT.

The chain joins TRBV18 to TRBJ2-3, with 10 bases fitting TRBD2. Germline V lookup: CDR1 KGHSH, CDR2 LQKENI. The CDR3 spans 17 residues. V lost 3 bases to trimming and J lost 6 bases; unmatched junction nucleotides: 12. The CDR3: CASSPPEEREGRDTQYF. Here the CDR3 DNA reads TGTGCCAGCTCACCGCCTGAGGAGCGGGAGGGCCGTGATACGCAGTATTTT.

The rearrangement uses TRBV5-4 and TRBJ2-2; a possible D gene is TRBD1 (5 bases). Trimming removed 0 bases from V and 7 bases from J, with 7 bases in between. The CDR3 covers 13 residues. Per germline, CDR1 SGHNT and CDR2 YYREEE (reference sequence). CDR3 DNA: TGTGCCAGCAGCTTGGAGGGGATCGGGGAGCTGTTTTTT. Its translation is CASSLEGIGELFF. The full variable domain, completed using reference TRBV5-4 and TRBJ2-2, is ETGVTQSPTHLIKTRGQQVTLRCSSQSGHNTVSWYQQALGQGPQFIFQYYREEENGRGNFPPRFSGLQFPNYSSELNVNALELDDSALYLCASSLEGIGELFFGEGSRLTVL.

This sequence joins TRBV5-1 and TRBJ2-5, with D possibly matching TRBD1 (5 bases). The germline CDR1 and CDR2 sequences are SGHRS and YFSETQ. V was pared by 0 bases and J by 5 bases, with 14 bases between. The CDR3 has 15 residues. In DNA, the CDR3 is TGCGCCAGCAGCTTGGAGGGGTCGGGTCGGGAGACCCAGTACTTC. This gives the protein CASSLEGSGRETQYF.

The chain recombines TRBV2 with TRBJ1-6; 8 nucleotides line up with TRBD1. The CDR3 runs to 15 residues. The germline gives CDR1 SNHLY, CDR2 FYNNEI. V trimming: 1 base; J trimming: 7 bases; junction bases outside the gene matches: 3. Here the CDR3 reads CASSEVRTGNSPLHF. For the CDR3, the DNA is TGTGCCAGCAGTGAAGTCAGGACAGGGAATTCACCCCTCCACTTT.

The chain is built from TRBV5-6 and TRBJ2-6; TRBD1 agrees at 10 bases. The CDR3 is 18 amino acids. CDR1 and CDR2 from the germline V gene are SGHDT and YYEEEE. J gave up 1 base and V 4 bases, and 8 bases lay outside the gene matches. CDR3 coding DNA: TGTGCCAGCAGCACCGACAGGGGGCGTTTTTCTGGGGCCAACGTCCTGACTTTC. This sequence encodes CASSTDRGRFSGANVLTF.

This rearrangement joins TRBV5-1 to TRBJ1-6; possible D gene TRBD1, 5 bases. The CDR3 is 15 amino acids. Trimming pared 3 bases from V and 6 bases from J, leaving 13 bases between. Germline CDR1 SGHRS, CDR2 YFSETQ. This CDR3 reads CASSSRQPSNSPLHF. As DNA, the CDR3 is TGCGCCAGCAGCTCACGACAGCCCTCTAATTCACCCCTCCACTTT.

The chain joins TRBV5-5 to TRBJ1-5; a possible D gene is TRBD1 (5 bases). In germline, CDR1 is SGHKS, CDR2 YYEKEE (reference sequence). The length of the CDR3 is 13 residues. V was clipped by 4 bases and J by 7 bases, with 12 bases between them. The CDR3 region has the DNA TGTGCCAGCAGCCTAGTGGGGCACCAGCCCCAGCATTTT. It translates to CASSLVGHQPQHF.

Concerning this clone itself: The DNA is omitted, as the CDR3 cannot be located on it reliably, and the CDR3 follows TCRdb's listing. V usage is TRBV5-1 and J usage is TRBJ2-5; the table names TRBD2, a call not compared with the DNA. The CDR3 is made up of 13 amino acids, end residues included. CDR1 is SGHRS and CDR2 is YFSETQ in the germline V gene. CDR3 in amino acids: CASSLSVQETQYF.

This sequence joins TRBV2 and TRBJ2-7; D may be TRBD2 (5 bases). V lost 3 bases and J lost 2, with 14 bases in between. Germline assignment: CDR1 SNHLY and CDR2 FYNNEI. The CDR3 covers 15 residues. CDR3 region: CASSERVLTTYEQYF. The CDR3 region has the DNA TGTGCCAGCAGTGAGAGGGTCCTCACTACCTACGAGCAGTACTTC.

The V gene is TRBV6-1, the J gene TRBJ2-1; TRBD2 agrees at 8 bases. This CDR3 has 18 residues. Trimming took 4 bases from V and 7 from J; bases not matched to a gene: 18. Germline-derived CDR1 and CDR2 are MNHNS and SASEGT. The CDR3 loop reads CASSGPWSSGLRRNEQFF. The CDR3 DNA follows: TGTGCCAGCAGTGGACCCTGGTCTAGCGGGCTGAGGCGGAATGAGCAGTTCTTC.

Only a few counts were recorded for this clone. The chain recombines TRBV10-1 with TRBJ2-3, with 7 bases matching TRBD1. The CDR3 totals 13 residues. The V segment lost 7 bases and the J segment 2 bases; nucleotides outside the gene matches: 3. Germline values: CDR1 WNHNN, CDR2 SYGVQD (reference sequence). CDR3: CASNGQATDTQYF. DNA of the CDR3: TGCGCCAGCAATGGACAGGCCACAGATACGCAGTATTTT.

This chain joins TRBV6-5 and TRBJ1-2; possible D gene TRBD1, 6 bases. The CDR3 covers 16 residues. V shed 0 bases and J shed 4 bases, with 15 bases lying between them. The germline V gene has CDR1 MNHEY and CDR2 SVGAGI. CDR3 bases: TGTGCCAGCAGTTACTCGTCGGGGGGCCTCGGCTATGGCTACACCTTC. Amino acids: CASSYSSGGLGYGYTF.

V is TRBV24-1 and J is TRBJ2-5; TRBD2 is a possible D gene (5 bases). The CDR3 consists of 13 residues. Germline CDR1 KGHDR, CDR2 SFDVKD. V lost 4 bases, J lost 5 bases, and 10 bases lay in between. CDR3 region: CATSDPSGETQYF. The CDR3 DNA is TGTGCCACCAGTGACCCCAGCGGTGAGACCCAGTACTTC.

The chain recombines TRBV2 with TRBJ1-4; 12 positions agree with TRBD1. This CDR3 is 16 amino acids long. The germline CDR1 and CDR2 sequences are SNHLY and FYNNEI. V lost 2 bases to trimming and J lost 10 bases; unmatched junction nucleotides: 8. CDR3 protein: CASSEIMGQGARKLFF. As DNA, the CDR3 is TGTGCCAGCAGTGAAATAATGGGACAGGGGGCGCGAAAACTGTTTTTT.

The chain recombines TRBV11-2 with TRBJ2-2; TRBD2 agrees at 9 bases. Germline-derived CDR1 and CDR2 are SGHAT and FQNNGV. V shed 1 base and J 3 bases; nucleotides not matched to a gene: 6. This CDR3 comprises 17 residues. CDR3 in amino acids: CASSLGWASGDTGELFF. The CDR3 bases are TGTGCCAGCAGCTTAGGTTGGGCTAGCGGGGACACCGGGGAGCTGTTTTTT.

This clone has a single count. V usage is TRBV30 and J usage is TRBJ1-2; weak D call: TRBD1 (5 bases). Germline V CDR1 and CDR2: GTSNPN, SVGIG (reference sequence). The CDR3 contains 13 residues. The V and J ends lost 7 bases and 0 bases respectively, with 12 bases between them. The CDR3 DNA is TGTGCCTTACAAACGACAGCTAACTATGGCTACACCTTC. Protein: CALQTTANYGYTF.

The chain employs TRBV12-5 and TRBJ2-7; 8 bases are shared with TRBD1. Germline V gene data show CDR1 as LGHNT and CDR2 as FRNRAP. V was clipped by 0 bases and J by 1 base; unmatched bases: 11. The CDR3 length is 18 residues. The CDR3 loop is CASGLVRGTGNGSYEQYF. The DNA of the CDR3 is TGTGCTAGTGGTTTGGTAAGAGGGACAGGAAACGGGTCCTACGAGCAGTACTTC. Supplemented by reference TRBV12-5 and TRBJ2-7, the full variable domain reads DARVTQTPRHKVTEMGQEVTMRCQPILGHNTVFWYRQTMMQGLELLAYFRNRAPLDDSGMPKDRFSAEMPDATLATLKIQPSEPRDSAVYFCASGLVRGTGNGSYEQYFGPGTRLTVT.

The chain couples TRBV20-1 to TRBJ2-2; 12 positions agree with TRBD2. CDR1 is DFQATT, CDR2 SNEGSKA, per germline (reference sequence). CDR3 length equals 18 residues. J was trimmed by 0 bases and V by 3 bases; bases with no gene match: 8. The DNA of the CDR3 is TGCAGTGCTAGTGACGGACTAGCGGGACCATCGAACACCGGGGAGCTGTTTTTT. Its protein product is CSASDGLAGPSNTGELFF.

The CDR3 nucleotides are TGTGCCACCAGTGATACAGGGTCTTTTGCGCAGCCCCAGCATTTT. Translation gives CATSDTGSFAQPQHF. The rearrangement joins TRBV24-1 to TRBJ1-5; D might be TRBD1 (6 bases). The CDR3 extends over 15 amino acids. The germline V gene has CDR1 KGHDR and CDR2 SFDVKD. The V and J ends lost 3 bases and 7 bases respectively, with 15 bases between them.

The chain combines TRBV27 with TRBJ1-2; 7 nucleotides line up with TRBD1. The junction had 13 bases not matched to a gene; V was cut back by 6 bases and J by 6 bases. Germline V gives CDR1 MNHEY, CDR2 SMNVEV (reference sequence). The CDR3 is 15 residues long. The CDR3 coding sequence is TGTGCCAGCAGCCGACTCACAGGGGACCTAAATGGCTACACCTTC. Translated, it gives CASSRLTGDLNGYTF.

V and J are TRBV6-5 and TRBJ2-7, with 14 nucleotides matching TRBD2. Per germline, CDR1 MNHEY and CDR2 SVGAGI. The CDR3 has 15 amino acids. V gave up 6 bases and J gave up 5 bases; unmatched junction bases: 6. CDR3 in amino acids: CASSLGLAGVNEQYF. The CDR3 coding sequence is TGTGCCAGCAGCCTGGGACTAGCGGGAGTGAACGAGCAGTACTTC.

In its sample, this clone was seen once. The V call is TRBV7-9, the J call TRBJ2-7; 8 positions agree with TRBD1. Germline-derived CDR1 and CDR2 are SEHNR and FQNEAQ (reference sequence). The CDR3 loop spans 13 amino acids. After removal of 5 bases from V and 4 bases from J, the junction contained 4 bases not matched to a gene. CDR3 DNA: TGTGCCAGCAGCGGACAGGGATCTTACGAGCAGTACTTC. It is translated as CASSGQGSYEQYF. Together with reference TRBV7-9 and TRBJ2-7, the CDR3 gives the full variable domain: DTGVSQNPRHKITKRGQNVTFRCDPISEHNRLYWYRQTLGQGPEFLTYFQNEAQLEKSRLLSDRFSAERPKGSFSTLEIQRTEQGDSAMYLCASSGQGSYEQYFGPGTRLTVT.

The chain recombines TRBV5-4 with TRBJ2-2, with D unclear. There are 13 residues in the CDR3. CDR1 and CDR2 (germline): SGHNT, YYREEE (reference sequence). V lost 2 bases, J lost 3 bases, and 5 bases lay in between. Written as DNA, the CDR3 is TGTGCCAGCAGCTTTTCCGACACCGGGGAGCTGTTTTTT. Its translation is CASSFSDTGELFF.

This sequence joins TRBV3-1 (or the pseudogene TRBV3-2) and TRBJ2-3, with 8 bases identical to TRBD1. V was clipped by 4 bases and J by 2 bases; unmatched bases: 5. Germline values: CDR1 LGHDT, CDR2 YNNKEL (reference sequence). CDR3 size: 15 residues. In DNA, the CDR3 is TGTGCCAGCAGCCCTTCACAGGGGGACACAGATACGCAGTATTTT. This encodes CASSPSQGDTDTQYF.